This TCR beta chain was sequenced during a study of T cell changes during pregnancy in multiple sclerosis (dated by TCRdb to the late 2010s). Background on the whole study: The study looked at changes in the T cell repertoire across pregnancy in women with multiple sclerosis.

For this clone: Its recognized antigen is unknown. Base quality data are lacking; no much larger clone is found one base away.

The CDR3 numbers 15 residues from cysteine through phenylalanine. The CDR3 DNA has 45 bases and is translated from base 1. The germline V gene (reference sequence) supplies CDR1 MNHEY and CDR2 SMNVEV. V is cut back by 5 bases and J by 6 bases, with 6 bases in the junction unmatched. Library construction relied on the immunoSEQ multiplex PCR assay. TCRdb holds this immuneACCESS table with in-frame rearrangements only. Some clones are missing; in checked studies, unresolved V genes explain under half, and the rest has no known cause. The sample yields 40,000 to 55,000 clones; under 95% were counted once. The top ten clones comprise 2.9% of the sample.

The V and J genes are TRBV27 and TRBJ2-1, with 11 central nucleotides matching TRBD2. Sequenced here: CD8+ T cells from peripheral blood mononuclear cells, sampled in the second trimester of pregnancy. The sequence was obtained from a female donor with multiple sclerosis, enrolled in a pregnancy study. The bases are TGTGCCAGCAGTCCATTAGCGGGGGGGCGCAATGAGCAGTTCTTC. Translation gives CASSPLAGGRNEQFF.